Reported below is one T cell receptor (beta chain). This sample is drawn from a study of T-cell reconstitution after alpha-beta-depleted transplantation in children. Unique molecular identifiers tagged the TCRbeta library. Each CDR3 protein is one row after TCRdb ran MiXCR on the PCR reads. The sample yields approximately 500,000 distinct CDR3 sequences, 25% to 30% seen once. V lost 7 bases to trimming and J lost 4 bases, with 17 bases between them. CDR3 length: 15 residues. The chain employs TRBV12-3 or TRBV12-4 and TRBJ1-3; D call uncertain. The source was PBMCs, collected before TCRalphabeta/CD19-depleted stem cell transplant. This clonotype was sampled from a boy in the first two years of life with Wiskott-Aldrich syndrome, due to receive a stem cell transplant. This CDR3 reads CASTLTRKSGNTIYF. CDR3 nucleotides: TGTGCCAGCACCCTGACGCGTAAAAGCGGAAACACCATATATTTT.